This TCR beta chain was identified in a study of post-analysis software for immune sequencing data. Study at large: Recorded subtypes: relapsing-remitting, secondary progressive, progressive-relapsing; some patients unannotated. The study, taken as a whole, reports: Five TRBV segments, including TRBV5-6, TRBV5-1 and TRBV20-1, were more frequent in patients than controls. Those with multiple sclerosis, the patient group, showed significantly lower normalized Chao1 diversity than controls.

This CDR3 spans 16 amino acids. The junction had 12 bases not matched to a gene; V was cut back by 4 bases and J by 5 bases. The germline CDR1 and CDR2 sequences are MDHEN and SYDVKM. Unique molecular identifiers featured in each of the TCR beta cDNA libraries. With about 0.95 to 10 million T cells as the source, some 510,000 cDNA molecules resulted. TCRdb reanalysed the PCR reads using MiXCR and keeps one entry per CDR3 protein. The data show 150,000 or so distinct CDR3 sequences, about 37% seen once. About this clonotype itself: Its antigen is still unknown.

The sample consisted of blood, taken after autologous hematopoietic stem cell transplantation. This sequence originates from a girl aged 10 to 17 with multiple sclerosis. The gene calls are TRBV28 and TRBJ2-3; 7 positions match TRBD1. The CDR3 loop is CASSSHGEGAKDTQYF. The CDR3 DNA reads TGTGCCAGCAGTTCGCATGGCGAGGGGGCGAAAGATACGCAGTATTTT.